A single sample is the source of the 4 T cell receptor beta chains below, sequenced in a study of regulatory T cells in long-lasting Graves disease. The time point: newly diagnosed GD, antithyroid drugs for less than 3 months. The TCR library used RNA extracted from PBMCs. Sequencing libraries for TCR beta were prepared with iRepertoire HTBI primers and Arm-PCR of CDR3 regions. Via MiXCR, TCRdb re-called the multiplex PCR reads, giving one row per CDR3 protein. The repertoire holds 400,000 to 500,000 distinct CDR3 sequences, with 16% as singletons. The same sample was also used in a study of T cells in Graves' hyperthyroidism and ophthalmopathy.

Specimen: peripheral blood mononuclear cells (PBMCs), collected at new diagnosis, from a patient treated with antithyroid drugs. Receptor source: a woman younger than 30 with Graves disease.

The sample holds a few counts of this clonotype. The chain has TRBV2 and TRBJ1-5; possible D gene TRBD1, 5 bases. This CDR3 region has 15 residues. Germline loops: CDR1 SNHLY, CDR2 FYNNEI. Trimming removed 4 bases from V and 0 bases from J, with 10 bases in between. The CDR3 protein is CASSGGGNSNQPQHF. As DNA, the CDR3 is TGTGCCAGCAGTGGGGGGGGAAATAGCAATCAGCCCCAGCATTTT.

V gene TRBV7-2 combines with J gene TRBJ2-1; no reliable D call. The V end lost 5 bases, the J end lost 4 bases, and 9 bases lay between the germline ends. The germline V gene has CDR1 SGHTA and CDR2 FQGNSA. This CDR3 spans 13 amino acids. CDR3 DNA: TGTGCCAGCAGCCTAGACTTGTACAATGAGCAGTTCTTC. This sequence encodes CASSLDLYNEQFF. Based on the CDR3 plus reference TRBV7-2 and TRBJ2-1, the full variable domain is GAGVSQSPSNKVTEKGKDVELRCDPISGHTALYWYRQSLGQGLEFLIYFQGNSAPDKSGLPSDRFSAERTGGSVSTLTIQRTQQEDSAVYLCASSLDLYNEQFFGPGTRLTVL.

This clonotype is a singleton in its sample. The V and J genes are TRBV19 and TRBJ1-5, with D possibly being TRBD1 (5 bases). Germline values: CDR1 LNHDA, CDR2 SQIVND (reference sequence). Trimming took off 7 bases at V and 7 bases at J, with 17 bases between the two ends. The CDR3 contains 14 residues. The CDR3 protein is CASTTSAGDQPQHF. The DNA of the CDR3 is TGTGCCAGTACCACCTCCGCGGGGGACCAGCCCCAGCATTTT.

The rearrangement uses TRBV4-1 and TRBJ2-1; D gene unclear. This CDR3 is 14 amino acids long. In germline, CDR1 is MGHRA, CDR2 YSYEKL. The ends were cut back, 0 bases at V and 4 bases at J, with 7 bases in the middle. This CDR3 reads CASSQEREYNEQFF. CDR3 DNA sequence: TGCGCCAGCAGCCAAGAGAGAGAATACAATGAGCAGTTCTTC.